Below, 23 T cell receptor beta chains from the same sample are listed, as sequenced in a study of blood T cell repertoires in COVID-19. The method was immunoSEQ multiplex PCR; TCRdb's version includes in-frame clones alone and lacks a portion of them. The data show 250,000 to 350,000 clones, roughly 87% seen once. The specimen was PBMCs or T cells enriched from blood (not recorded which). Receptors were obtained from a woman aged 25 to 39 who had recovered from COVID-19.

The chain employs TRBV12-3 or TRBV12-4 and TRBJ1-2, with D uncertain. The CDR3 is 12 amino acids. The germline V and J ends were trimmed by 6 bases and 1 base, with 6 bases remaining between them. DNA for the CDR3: TGTGCCAGCAGCAAATTTAACTATGGCTACACCTTC. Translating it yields CASSKFNYGYTF.

CDR3 DNA: TGTGCCAGCAGCTTAAATAAGGGGCTACGGGAGACCCAGTACTTC. Its protein is CASSLNKGLRETQYF. The V and J genes are TRBV7-2 and TRBJ2-5; maybe TRBD1 (5 bases). CDR1 is SGHTA, CDR2 FQGNSA, per germline. This CDR3 spans 15 amino acids. Trimming left V 2 bases short and J 5 bases short, with 15 bases between.

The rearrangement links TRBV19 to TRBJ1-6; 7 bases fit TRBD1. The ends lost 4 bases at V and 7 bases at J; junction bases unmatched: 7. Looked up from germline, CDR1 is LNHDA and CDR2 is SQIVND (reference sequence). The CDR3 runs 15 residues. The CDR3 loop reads CASSTSRDRNSPLHF. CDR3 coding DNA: TGTGCCAGTAGTACGAGCCGGGACAGAAATTCACCCCTCCACTTT.

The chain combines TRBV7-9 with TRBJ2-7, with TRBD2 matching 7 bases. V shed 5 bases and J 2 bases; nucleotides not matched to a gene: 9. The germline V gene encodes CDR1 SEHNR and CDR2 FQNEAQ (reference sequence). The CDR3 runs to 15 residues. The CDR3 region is CASSKGRLAPYEQYF. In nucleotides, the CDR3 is TGTGCCAGCAGCAAAGGGCGACTAGCCCCCTACGAGCAGTACTTC.

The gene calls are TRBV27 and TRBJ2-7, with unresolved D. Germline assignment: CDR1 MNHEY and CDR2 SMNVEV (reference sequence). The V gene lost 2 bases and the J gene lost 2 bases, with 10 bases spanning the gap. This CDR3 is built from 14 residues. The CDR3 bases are TGTGCCAGCAGTTTAGGCGACGGAGCCTACGAGCAGTACTTC. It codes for CASSLGDGAYEQYF.

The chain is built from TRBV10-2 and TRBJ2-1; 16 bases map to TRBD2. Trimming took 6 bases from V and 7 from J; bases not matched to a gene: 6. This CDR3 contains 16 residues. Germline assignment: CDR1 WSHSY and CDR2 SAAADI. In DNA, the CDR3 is TGCGCCAGCAGGGGACTAGCGGGGGGGCTTGTTAATGAGCAGTTCTTC. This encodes CASRGLAGGLVNEQFF.

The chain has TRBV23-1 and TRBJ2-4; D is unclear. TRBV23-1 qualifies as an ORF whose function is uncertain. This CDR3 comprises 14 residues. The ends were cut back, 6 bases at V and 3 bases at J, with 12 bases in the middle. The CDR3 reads CASSQDPGKNIQYF. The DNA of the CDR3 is TGCGCCAGCAGCCAAGATCCGGGCAAAAACATTCAGTACTTC.

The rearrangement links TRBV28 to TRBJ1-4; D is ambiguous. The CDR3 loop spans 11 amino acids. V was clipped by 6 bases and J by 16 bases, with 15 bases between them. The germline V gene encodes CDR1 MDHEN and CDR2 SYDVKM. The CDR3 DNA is TGTGCCAGCAGCTCCAGACGAGGTTCGTTTTTT. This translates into CASSSRRGSFF.

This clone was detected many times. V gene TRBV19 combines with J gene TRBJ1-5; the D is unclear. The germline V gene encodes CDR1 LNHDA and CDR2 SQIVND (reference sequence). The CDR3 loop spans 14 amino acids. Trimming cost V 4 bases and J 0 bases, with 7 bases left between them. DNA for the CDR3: TGTGCCAGTAGTAGAGGAGTTAGCAATCAGCCCCAGCATTTT. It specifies CASSRGVSNQPQHF.

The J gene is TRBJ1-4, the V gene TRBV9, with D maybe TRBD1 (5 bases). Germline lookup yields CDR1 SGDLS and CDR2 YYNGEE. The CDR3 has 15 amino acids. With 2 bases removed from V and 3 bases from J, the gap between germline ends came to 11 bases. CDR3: CASSVGRGANEKLFF. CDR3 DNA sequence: TGTGCCAGCAGCGTCGGGAGGGGTGCTAATGAAAAACTGTTTTTT. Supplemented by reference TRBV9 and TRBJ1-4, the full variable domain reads DSGVTQTPKHLITATGQRVTLRCSPRSGDLSVYWYQQSLDQGLQFLIQYYNGEERAKGNILERFSAQQFPDLHSELNLSSLELGDSALYFCASSVGRGANEKLFFGSGTQLSVL.

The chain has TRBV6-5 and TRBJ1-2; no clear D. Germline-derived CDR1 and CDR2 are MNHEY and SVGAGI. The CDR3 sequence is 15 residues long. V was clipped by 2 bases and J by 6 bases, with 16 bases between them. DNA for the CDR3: TGTGCCAGCAGTTACCTTATGGGATCGGAGGATGGCTACACCTTC. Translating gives CASSYLMGSEDGYTF.

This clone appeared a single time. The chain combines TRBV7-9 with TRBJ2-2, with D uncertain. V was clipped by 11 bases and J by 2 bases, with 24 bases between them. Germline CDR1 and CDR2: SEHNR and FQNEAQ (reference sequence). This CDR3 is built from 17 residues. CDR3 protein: CAASPFHWRLNTGELFF. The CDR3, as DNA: TGTGCCGCCAGCCCGTTCCACTGGCGGTTAAACACCGGGGAGCTGTTTTTT. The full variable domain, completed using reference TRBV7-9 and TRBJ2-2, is DTGVSQNPRHKITKRGQNVTFRCDPISEHNRLYWYRQTLGQGPEFLTYFQNEAQLEKSRLLSDRFSAERPKGSFSTLEIQRTEQGDSAMYLCAASPFHWRLNTGELFFGEGSRLTVL.

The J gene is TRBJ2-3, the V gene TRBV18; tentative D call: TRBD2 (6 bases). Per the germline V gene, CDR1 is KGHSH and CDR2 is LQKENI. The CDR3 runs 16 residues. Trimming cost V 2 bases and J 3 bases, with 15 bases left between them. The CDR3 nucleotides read TGTGCCAGCTCACCAAGTTCGGGAGTCGGGACAGATACGCAGTATTTT. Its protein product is CASSPSSGVGTDTQYF.

CDR3 bases: TGTGCCAGCAGCCCCCACACAGGGACCAACTATGGCTACACCTTC. This encodes CASSPHTGTNYGYTF. This rearrangement joins TRBV6-2 or TRBV6-3 to TRBJ1-2, with a possible D match to TRBD1 (6 bases). Germline CDR1 reads MNHEY; CDR2 reads SVGEGT. V shed 6 bases and J shed 2 bases, with 16 bases lying between them. The length of the CDR3 is 15 residues.

CDR3 loop: CASTEGGAGEKLFF. CDR3 sequence (DNA): TGTGCCAGCACCGAGGGGGGGGCTGGAGAAAAACTGTTTTTT. This rearrangement joins TRBV28 to TRBJ1-4; perhaps TRBD1 as D (6 bases). The germline V and J ends were trimmed by 7 bases and 8 bases, with 17 bases remaining between them. There are 14 residues in the CDR3. Per germline, CDR1 MDHEN and CDR2 SYDVKM.

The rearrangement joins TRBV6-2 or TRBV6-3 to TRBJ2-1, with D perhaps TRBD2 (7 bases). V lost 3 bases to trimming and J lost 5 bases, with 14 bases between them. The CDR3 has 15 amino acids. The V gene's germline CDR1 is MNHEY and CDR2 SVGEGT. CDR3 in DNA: TGTGCCAGCAGTTATGTCGGGGGGCCCGACAATGAGCAGTTCTTC. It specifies CASSYVGGPDNEQFF.

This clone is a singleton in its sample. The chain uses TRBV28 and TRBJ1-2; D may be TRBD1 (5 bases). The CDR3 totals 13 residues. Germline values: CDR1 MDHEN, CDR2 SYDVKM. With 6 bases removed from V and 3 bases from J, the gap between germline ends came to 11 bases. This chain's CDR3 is CASREQADYGYTF. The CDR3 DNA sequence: TGTGCCAGCAGGGAACAGGCCGACTATGGCTACACCTTC.

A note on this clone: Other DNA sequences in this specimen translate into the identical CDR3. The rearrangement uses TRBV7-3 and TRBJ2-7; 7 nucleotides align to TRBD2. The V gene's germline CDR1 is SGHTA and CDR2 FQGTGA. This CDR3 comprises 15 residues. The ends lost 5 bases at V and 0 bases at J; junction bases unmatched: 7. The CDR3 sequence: CASSPTGGTSYEQYF. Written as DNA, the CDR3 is TGTGCCAGCAGCCCAACCGGGGGGACCTCCTACGAGCAGTACTTC. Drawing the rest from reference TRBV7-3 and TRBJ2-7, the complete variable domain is GAGVSQTPSNKVTEKGKYVELRCDPISGHTALYWYRQSLGQGPEFLIYFQGTGAADDSGLPNDRFFAVRPEGSVSTLKIQRTERGDSAVYLCASSPTGGTSYEQYFGPGTRLTVT.

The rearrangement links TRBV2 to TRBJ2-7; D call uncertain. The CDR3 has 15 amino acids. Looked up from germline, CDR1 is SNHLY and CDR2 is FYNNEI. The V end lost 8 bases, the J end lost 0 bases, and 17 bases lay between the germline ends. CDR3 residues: CASWAGRILSYEQYF. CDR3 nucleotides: TGTGCCAGCTGGGCAGGCCGCATACTCTCCTACGAGCAGTACTTC.

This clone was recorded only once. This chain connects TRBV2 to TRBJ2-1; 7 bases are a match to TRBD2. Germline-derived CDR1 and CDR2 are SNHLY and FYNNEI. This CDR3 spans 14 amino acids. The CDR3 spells CAAISGGRENEQFF. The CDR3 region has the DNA TGTGCGGCCATTTCGGGCGGGAGAGAGAATGAGCAGTTCTTC.

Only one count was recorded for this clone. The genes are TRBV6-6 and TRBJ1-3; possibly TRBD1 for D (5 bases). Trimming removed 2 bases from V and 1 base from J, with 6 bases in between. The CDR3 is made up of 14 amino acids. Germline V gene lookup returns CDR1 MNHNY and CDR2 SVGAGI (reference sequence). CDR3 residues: CASSYGGSGNTIYF. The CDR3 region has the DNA TGTGCCAGCAGTTACGGGGGGTCTGGAAACACCATATATTTT.

The CDR3 DNA is TGTGCCACCCTTGGGACAGTTAATCAGCCCCAGCATTTT. It encodes CATLGTVNQPQHF. The rearrangement joins TRBV28 to TRBJ1-5; 7 bases map to TRBD1. CDR1 is MDHEN and CDR2 is SYDVKM in the germline V gene. This CDR3 contains 13 residues. With V trimmed by 10 bases and J by 4 bases, 7 bases remained unmatched.

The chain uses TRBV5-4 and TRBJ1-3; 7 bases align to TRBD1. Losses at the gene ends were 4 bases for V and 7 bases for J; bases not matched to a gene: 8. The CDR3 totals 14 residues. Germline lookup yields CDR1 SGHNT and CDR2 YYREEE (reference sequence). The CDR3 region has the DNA TGTGCCAGCAGCCAGGGACAGCTCTACAACACCATATATTTT. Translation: CASSQGQLYNTIYF. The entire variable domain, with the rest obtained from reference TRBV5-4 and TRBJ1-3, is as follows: ETGVTQSPTHLIKTRGQQVTLRCSSQSGHNTVSWYQQALGQGPQFIFQYYREEENGRGNFPPRFSGLQFPNYSSELNVNALELDDSALYLCASSQGQLYNTIYFGEGSWLTVV.